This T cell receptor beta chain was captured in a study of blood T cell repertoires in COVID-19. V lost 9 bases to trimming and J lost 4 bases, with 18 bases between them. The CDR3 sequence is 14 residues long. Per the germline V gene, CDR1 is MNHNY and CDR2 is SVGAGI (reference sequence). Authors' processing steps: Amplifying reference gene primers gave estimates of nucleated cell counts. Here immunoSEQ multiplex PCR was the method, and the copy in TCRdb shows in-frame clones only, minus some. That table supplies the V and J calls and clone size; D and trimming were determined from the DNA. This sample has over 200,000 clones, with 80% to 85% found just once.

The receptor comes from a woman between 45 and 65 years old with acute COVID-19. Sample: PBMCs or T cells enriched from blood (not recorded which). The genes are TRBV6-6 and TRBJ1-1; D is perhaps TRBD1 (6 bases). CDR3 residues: CASLEGGRRTEAFF. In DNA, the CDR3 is TGTGCCAGTCTCGAGGGGGGGAGGCGCACTGAAGCTTTCTTT.